Listed below are T cell receptor beta chains from one sample, sequenced in a study of Graves' ophthalmopathy and Graves' hyperthyroidism. From the multiplex PCR reads, TCRdb called clonotypes with MiXCR, one entry per CDR3 protein. Among some 350,000 distinct CDR3 sequences listed, about a sixth were seen once. The material sequenced was peripheral blood. The source of these receptors is an adult woman with stable Graves' hyperthyroidism. Both conserved end residues are part of each CDR3.

V	J	CDR3
TRBV6-2/TRBV6-3	TRBJ1-3	CASRGWRKPGGSGNTIYF
TRBV28	TRBJ1-2	CASSSGIRYGYTF
TRBV20-1	TRBJ2-7	CSAREAQGDTYEQYF
TRBV2	TRBJ2-2	CASTGWVANTGELFF
TRBV27	TRBJ1-2	CASSLQENYGYTF
TRBV6-5	TRBJ2-7	CASRLSGSRYEQYF
TRBV28	TRBJ1-1	CAGRPGQAEAFF
TRBV28	TRBJ2-2	CASSLFPNTGELFF
TRBV7-2	TRBJ1-1	CASSTDRANEAFF
TRBV2	TRBJ2-5	CASSPLGGRETQYF
TRBV29-1	TRBJ2-5	CSVEGGSRETQYF
TRBV20-1	TRBJ1-1	CNARSGMNTEAFF
TRBV4-2	TRBJ2-7	CASSQDLDRTSYEQYF
TRBV6-4	TRBJ2-2	CASRDREDTGELFF
TRBV6-2/TRBV6-3	TRBJ1-2	CASSYSLREGSEGYTF
TRBV4-3	TRBJ1-6	CASSQGTATNSPLHF
TRBV28	TRBJ2-5	CASSSVTRTINQETQYF
TRBV27	TRBJ2-5	CASSSYGWTGGEWETQYF
TRBV12-3/TRBV12-4	TRBJ1-1	CASRWTANTEAFF
TRBV19	TRBJ1-1	CASSIGEANTEAFF
TRBV12-3/TRBV12-4	TRBJ2-5	CASSRSSGRPQETQYF
TRBV6-5	TRBJ2-2	CASSYLTGSDTGELFF
TRBV5-1	TRBJ2-7	CASSLRGARVYEQYF
TRBV4-3	TRBJ2-7	CASSQDSAGGTYEQYF
TRBV6-2/TRBV6-3	TRBJ2-7	CASSYPRTGMNEQYF
TRBV11-2	TRBJ2-7	CASSPAGPEGTSF
TRBV11-2	TRBJ2-7	CASGTGLREQYF
TRBV20-1	TRBJ2-7	CSATSGGLGYEQYF
TRBV12-3/TRBV12-4	TRBJ1-2	CASTPTGGNYGYTF
TRBV12-3/TRBV12-4	TRBJ2-7	CASSLGQPSYEQYF
TRBV12-3/TRBV12-4	TRBJ1-1	CASSLGPTTEAFF
TRBV11-1	TRBJ1-2	CASSLSESERDYGYTF
TRBV20-1	TRBJ2-7	CSARGRAYEQYF
TRBV20-1	TRBJ2-3	CSARGLAGLTDTQYF
TRBV5-5	TRBJ2-4	CASTDGLAGNVQYF
TRBV28	TRBJ2-7	CASRPAGGASYEQYF
TRBV6-5	TRBJ2-7	CASSYSVRDHTYEQYF